This T cell receptor (beta chain) was identified during a study of cytomegalovirus exposure and HLA in healthy donors. Regarding the study as a whole: Likely technical artifact: a cluster of highly shared sequence variants.

About this clone itself: Its specificity is unknown.

It was with 60 Vbeta and 13 Jbeta primers that the PCR ran. Repertoires were generated with immunoSEQ multiplex PCR, while TCRdb's copy carries only in-frame clones and drops some. The data hold some 150,000 clones, with about 75% observed a single time. Trimming took 10 bases from V and 8 from J, leaving 23 bases between them. There are 14 residues in the CDR3. The germline V gene has CDR1 SNHLY and CDR2 FYNNEI. This sequence originates from a man aged 18 to 29 in good health and CMV-seronegative. The chain couples TRBV2 to TRBJ1-2; TRBD1 is a possible D gene (5 bases). The sample taken for sequencing was PBMCs. The DNA for the CDR3 is TGTGCCACCTCCCAAAGGACACAGCGGGACGGCTACACCTTC. Protein sequence: CATSQRTQRDGYTF.